Listed below are T cell receptor beta chains from one sample, sequenced in a study of cytomegalovirus exposure and HLA in healthy donors. Produced via immunoSEQ multiplex PCR; TCRdb's table is partial and in-frame only. The sample has around 140,000 clones, about 80% seen once. Source material: PBMCs. These receptors all stem from a middle-aged man in good health and CMV-seropositive. Both conserved end residues are part of each CDR3. The order of the fields is CDR3 DNA, CDR3 protein, D gene, clone size, V gene, J gene. The D gene is left open where the match is weak. Clone size is given for some rows only: seen once, a few or many times, or a class if the clone is expanded.

TGTGCCAGCAGCCAGGGTAGCGGGACTACAGATACGCAGTATTTT,CASSQGSGTTDTQYF,TRBD2,few,TRBV4-2,TRBJ2-3
TGTGCCAGCAGTTACTCGCGGGTTACTACCACAGATACGCAGTATTTT,CASSYSRVTTTDTQYF,.,.,TRBV27,TRBJ2-3
TGTGCCAGTACATCAGGGCGGGAGCAAGACGAGCAGTACTTC,CASTSGREQDEQYF,TRBD2,few,TRBV19,TRBJ2-7
TGTGCCAGCAGTGACTCCAGGGCCTCTGAAGCTTTCTTT,CASSDSRASEAFF,.,.,TRBV6-4,TRBJ1-1
TGTGCCGCAGGAGGGGGGACAGCTGAAGCTTTCTTT,CAAGGGTAEAFF,TRBD1,.,TRBV10-3,TRBJ1-1
TGTGCCAGTGGGGACAGGGTCGGGAGCGGCTACACCTTC,CASGDRVGSGYTF,TRBD1,.,TRBV19,TRBJ1-2
TGTGCCAGTAGTATGATGGGCGGGAGTGACGAGCAGTTCTTC,CASSMMGGSDEQFF,TRBD2,.,TRBV19,TRBJ2-1
TGTGCCAGCAGCCTCGGGATAACTAGCACAGATACGCAGTATTTT,CASSLGITSTDTQYF,.,.,TRBV14,TRBJ2-3
TGCGCCAGCAGCCAAGAGCTAGCGGAGACAGATACGCAGTATTTT,CASSQELAETDTQYF,TRBD2,.,TRBV4-1,TRBJ2-3
TGTGCCAGCAGTGTGCGTGAGTACTTC,CASSVREYF,.,once,TRBV27,TRBJ2-7
TGTGCCAGCAGCAAAGAGCTTAGCGGGAGGGCCGCCACCAATGAGCAGTTCTTC,CASSKELSGRAATNEQFF,.,.,TRBV21-1,TRBJ2-1
TGCGCCAGCAGCCAACCTAGCGGGACCCCCGATACGCAGTATTTT,CASSQPSGTPDTQYF,TRBD2,.,TRBV4-1,TRBJ2-3
TGTGCCAGCAGCTTGGTCGGGGCGGGGAACTATGGCTACACCTTC,CASSLVGAGNYGYTF,.,.,TRBV5-5,TRBJ1-2